A selection of T cell receptor beta chains follows, all from one sample in a study of T cells in Graves' hyperthyroidism and ophthalmopathy. TCRdb fed the multiplex PCR reads into MiXCR, producing one record per CDR3 protein. The data contain 500,000 to 650,000 distinct CDR3 sequences, around 15% of them singletons. Sequencing used blood. These receptor sequences come from a woman aged 35 to 49 with Graves' hyperthyroidism. The conserved cysteine and the conserved F or W are not part of the CDR3 here. D genes are given only for firm matches. A clone size is listed for some rows: how often the clone was seen (once, few, many), or a class if it is expanded.

D	J	V	size	CDR3
-	TRBJ2-7	TRBV2	many	ASYTGLRSEQY
TRBD1	TRBJ1-1	TRBV28	many	ASSLRGQGREAF
-	TRBJ2-5	TRBV6-1	many	ASRPGLSEKETQY
-	TRBJ1-2	TRBV20-1	-	SAGNRDKGIYGYT
-	TRBJ1-2	TRBV10-2	-	AIPPQTYGYT
-	TRBJ2-1	TRBV25-1	few	ASRSAYEQF
TRBD2	TRBJ2-1	TRBV27	many	ASSPRGGWEQF
-	TRBJ2-1	TRBV28	-	ASSSPREQF
TRBD1	TRBJ1-5	TRBV29-1	few	SVRQGNQLQH
-	TRBJ2-6	TRBV18	-	ASSQLSGANVLT
-	TRBJ2-1	TRBV28	many	ASSPTLGHNEQF
-	TRBJ1-2	TRBV12-3/TRBV12-4	few	ASSLEGTTGYT
-	TRBJ1-1	TRBV6-1	many	ASRQNTEAF
-	TRBJ2-3	TRBV10-2	many	ASSEGELVPTDTQY
-	TRBJ2-7	TRBV11-3	-	ASTYGRGGGSYEQY
-	TRBJ2-7	TRBV29-1	many	SVRRTPYEQY
-	TRBJ2-2	TRBV28	many	ASRTNKNTGELF
TRBD1	TRBJ2-7	TRBV6-1	-	ASSEWSQGDYEQY
-	TRBJ2-5	TRBV5-6	-	ASSNGYVGATQY
TRBD1	TRBJ2-1	TRBV20-1	-	SQMTGLGEQF
-	TRBJ1-5	TRBV20-1	few	SAWTAGNQPQH
-	TRBJ1-1	TRBV18	many	ASSPQTADTEAF